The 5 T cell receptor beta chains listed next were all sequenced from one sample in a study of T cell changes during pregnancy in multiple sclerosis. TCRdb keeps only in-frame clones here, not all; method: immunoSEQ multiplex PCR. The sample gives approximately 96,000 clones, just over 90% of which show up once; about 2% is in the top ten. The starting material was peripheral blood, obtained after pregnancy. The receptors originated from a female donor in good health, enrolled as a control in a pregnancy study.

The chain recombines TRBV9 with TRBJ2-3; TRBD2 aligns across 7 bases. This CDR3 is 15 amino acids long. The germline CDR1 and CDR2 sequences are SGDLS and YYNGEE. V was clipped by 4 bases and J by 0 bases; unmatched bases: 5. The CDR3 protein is CASSPRGDSTDTQYF. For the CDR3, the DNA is TGTGCCAGCAGCCCTCGGGGGGACAGCACAGATACGCAGTATTTT.

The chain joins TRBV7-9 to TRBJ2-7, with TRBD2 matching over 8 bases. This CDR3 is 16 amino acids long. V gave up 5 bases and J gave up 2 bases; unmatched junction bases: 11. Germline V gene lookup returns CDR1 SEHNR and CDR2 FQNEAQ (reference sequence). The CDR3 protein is CASSPRGSGGTYEQYF. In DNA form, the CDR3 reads TGTGCCAGCAGCCCCCGGGGGAGCGGGGGAACCTACGAGCAGTACTTC.

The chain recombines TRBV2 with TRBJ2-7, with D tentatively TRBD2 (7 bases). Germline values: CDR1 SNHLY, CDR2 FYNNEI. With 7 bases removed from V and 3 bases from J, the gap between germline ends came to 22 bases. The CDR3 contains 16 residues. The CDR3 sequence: CASTPGRGVLFYEQYF. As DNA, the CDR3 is TGTGCCAGCACCCCGGGGAGGGGGGTGTTATTCTACGAGCAGTACTTC.

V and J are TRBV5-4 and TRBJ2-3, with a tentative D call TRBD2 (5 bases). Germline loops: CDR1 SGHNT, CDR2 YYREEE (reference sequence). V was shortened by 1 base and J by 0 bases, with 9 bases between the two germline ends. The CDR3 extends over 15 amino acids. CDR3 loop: CASSLMGGSTDTQYF. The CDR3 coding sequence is TGTGCCAGCAGCTTGATGGGCGGGAGCACAGATACGCAGTATTTT.

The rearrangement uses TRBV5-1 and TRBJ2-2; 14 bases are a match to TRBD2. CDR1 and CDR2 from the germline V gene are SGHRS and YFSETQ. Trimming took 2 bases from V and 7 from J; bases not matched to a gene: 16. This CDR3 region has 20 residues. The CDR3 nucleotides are TGCGCCAGCAGCTTCCGGGACAGGGGACTAGCGGGGGCGACCCTCGGGGAGCTGTTTTTT. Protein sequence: CASSFRDRGLAGATLGELFF.